This T cell receptor (beta chain) was identified in a study of T cells in Graves' hyperthyroidism and ophthalmopathy (dated by TCRdb to about 2019). Notes on the research overall: Peripheral blood samples were taken at initial diagnosis, before any treatment was given. TCR V-J signatures able to tell the groups apart were searched for in a discovery cohort of 90 to 100 patients, of whom over 40 had Graves' ophthalmopathy and about 55 had stable Graves' hyperthyroidism. Prospective prediction of ophthalmopathy was tested in an independent validation cohort consisting of 18 to 20 hyperthyroidism patients and some 15 patients who later progressed to ophthalmopathy. The paper describes TCR Vbeta CDR3 sequencing of more than 120 peripheral blood samples, made up of roughly 40 ophthalmopathy patients, roughly 75 hyperthyroidism patients and 17 progressor patients. After blood sampling, hyperthyroidism patients were treated with methimazole at a starting dose of 30 mg daily, and ophthalmopathy patients were treated with high-dose intravenous methylprednisolone. In several Graves' hyperthyroidism patients, the study also compared T-cell repertoires from thyroid tissue with T-cell repertoires from blood. The approximately 100 discovery patients were randomly split 7:3 into training and test sets. Broad study findings and their caveats: In validation, the model predicted progression to ophthalmopathy a median of about 6 months before onset, with 65% to 71% sensitivity and more than 72% specificity. Most expanded thyroid clonotypes (frequency above 0.001) were also found in blood, which suggests that blood repertoires may mirror thyroid immune responses. No statistical method was used to set the sample size in advance, and investigators knew the group allocation. A 13 V-J signature model separated ophthalmopathy from stable hyperthyroidism, with approximately 87% sensitivity and about 81% specificity in cross-validation and 80%/75% in testing.

The TCR beta CDR3 regions were amplified from RNA transcripts. The TCR CDR3 was subjected to a first round of RT-PCR using the HTBI primer set and the Qiagen OneStep RT-PCR kit. A second multiplex PCR round built the libraries, followed by size selection and purification. Libraries were sequenced paired-end with 100 bp reads on an Illumina HiSeq2000. As for the authors' bioinformatics: Raw data were processed with SOAPnuke, discarding reads with adapters, uncalled bases, mean Phred below 15, or no exact constant-primer or identifier match. COPE v1.2.5 was used to merge high-quality paired reads, and clonotypes were defined as unique nucleotide sequences. MiTCR v1.1 was used to align the clonotypes against IMGT TRBV, TRBD and TRBJ reference segments. Only V-J combinations with frequency above 0.0001, covering roughly 99% of repertoires, were analysed. The TCS score was defined as F50 (clonal expansion) divided by E x V (chaos), with BLOSUM62-based TCRdist calculated between CDR3 peptides within each V-J. Welch's t-statistics and random forest reduced approximately 520 V-J features to some 14, which were used in a naive Bayes classifier (R e1071). TCRdb handled the public reads itself, with Q25 trimming in fastp and clone calling in MiXCR, and kept productive beta chains. Each entry merges the rows of one CDR3 protein and shows their most common DNA and genes. What appears here as the V and J calls and clone size reflects TCRdb's work, not the paper's. The sample contains around 390,000 distinct CDR3 sequences, approximately 15% of them found a single time. About 20% of the sample is held by the ten biggest clonotypes.

From the cysteine through the phenylalanine, the CDR3 covers 12 amino acids. Left in the record is the CDR3 DNA by itself, 36 bases read in frame from the first base. Sequences MNHNS (CDR1) and SASEGT (CDR2) are obtained from the germline V gene. V is reduced by 7 bases and J by 6 bases, leaving a spacing of 12 bases between them. This clonotype was detected many times. Its specific antigen is unknown. It has no much larger one-base neighbor in the sample; base qualities were not kept. Moderately to severely active disease, a Clinical Activity Score of at least 3, a NOSPECS grade of at least 4, and a duration under 3 months were present in ophthalmopathy patients. Any patient with an uncontrolled infection, another autoimmune disease, pregnancy or lactation was excluded. Diagnoses relied on clinical symptoms, serum thyroxine and TRAb, thyroid ultrasound and orbital computed tomography. Ficoll-Paque density gradient centrifugation was used to isolate PBMCs from 9.5 to 10 ml of fresh peripheral blood. Total RNA was extracted using Trizol reagent, and RNA quality was assessed on an Agilent 2100 Bioanalyzer.

The chain employs TRBV6-1 and TRBJ1-1, with an unclear D gene assignment. The sequence was obtained from a young woman with Graves' ophthalmopathy. The sequenced sample consisted of blood. The nucleotide sequence is given as TGTGCCAGCAAGCTGGGAGGCGCTGAAGCTTTCTTT. This is translated as CASKLGGAEAFF.